The rows below give T cell receptor beta chains drawn from one sample of a study of blood T cell repertoires in COVID-19. Libraries were prepared by immunoSEQ multiplex PCR; TCRdb keeps only in-frame clonotypes and omits some of them. The data contain approximately 240,000 clones, about nine tenths of them singletons. The material sequenced was PBMCs or T cells enriched from blood (not recorded which). These receptors were obtained from a woman between 25 and 40 years old with acute COVID-19. Each CDR3 is given with its conserved first and last residue. A D gene is named only where the DNA matches it firmly. Clone size appears in some rows only: once, few, many, or a class for an expanded clone.

V	D	size	J	DNA	CDR3
TRBV5-1	-	-	TRBJ2-1	TGCGCCAGCAGCCCTCCCAAGGCCAGCGGCCAGGGGAATGAGCAGTTCTTC	CASSPPKASGQGNEQFF
TRBV18	-	once	TRBJ1-1	TGTGCCAGCTCACCGACAGGAGGTGAAGCTTTCTTT	CASSPTGGEAFF
TRBV7-6	TRBD2	-	TRBJ2-1	TGTGCCAGCAGCTTAGGACTAGCGGGGAGGGATGAGCAGTTCTTC	CASSLGLAGRDEQFF
TRBV12-3/TRBV12-4	-	-	TRBJ1-3	TGTGCCAGCAGTTTAGGCGGGAACACCATATATTTT	CASSLGGNTIYF
TRBV19	TRBD1	-	TRBJ1-1	TGTGCCAGTAGTATCGCCGGGACAGGGGCTCCGAACACTGAAGCTTTCTTT	CASSIAGTGAPNTEAFF
TRBV25-1	TRBD1	few	TRBJ2-2	TGTGCCAGCAGCCCCTTGAGACAGGGGGCCGGGGAGCTGTTTTTT	CASSPLRQGAGELFF
TRBV11-1	TRBD1	-	TRBJ1-3	TGTGCCAGCAGCCCGGGGACAGGTGCCTCTGGAAACACCATATATTTT	CASSPGTGASGNTIYF
TRBV7-6	-	few	TRBJ2-3	TGTGCCAGCAACCAAGCGGGTGCTAGCACAGATACGCAGTATTTT	CASNQAGASTDTQYF
TRBV4-3	TRBD1	-	TRBJ1-4	TGCGCCAGCAGCCGGGACAGGGCTGAAAAACTGTTTTTT	CASSRDRAEKLFF
TRBV5-4	-	-	TRBJ1-5	TGTGCCAGCAGCATGGGCCCGGATCAGCCCCAGCATTTT	CASSMGPDQPQHF
TRBV15	TRBD1	few	TRBJ1-2	TGTGCCACCAGCGAAATCACCGGGACAGGGGACCTCTATGGCTACACCTTC	CATSEITGTGDLYGYTF
TRBV20-1	-	-	TRBJ2-5	TGCAGTGCTACCCTACAAGAGACCCAGTACTTC	CSATLQETQYF
TRBV5-1	-	-	TRBJ1-1	TGCGCCAGCAGCCCTGACAGGCTTTACACTGAAGCTTTCTTT	CASSPDRLYTEAFF
TRBV15	-	-	TRBJ2-7	TGTGCCACCAGCAGAGACAGGCGCCCGTCCTACGAGCAGTACTTC	CATSRDRRPSYEQYF
TRBV9	-	-	TRBJ2-3	TGTGCCAGCAGCACCCGGTTCTATGATACGCAGTATTTT	CASSTRFYDTQYF
TRBV5-1	TRBD2	-	TRBJ2-6	TGCGCCAGCAGCCCCCTGGGAGGGGGGGCCAACGTCCTGACTTTC	CASSPLGGGANVLTF
TRBV6-4	TRBD2	-	TRBJ2-3	TGTGCCAGCAGCCAAAGGGGAGGGATCACAGATACGCAGTATTTT	CASSQRGGITDTQYF
TRBV7-2	TRBD1	-	TRBJ1-1	TGTGCCAGCAGCTTAAACCCGGGACAGGGGGGTACTGAAGCTTTCTTT	CASSLNPGQGGTEAFF
TRBV28	TRBD1	-	TRBJ1-4	TGTGCCAGCACCCGGGACAGGGGCAATGAAAAACTGTTTTTT	CASTRDRGNEKLFF
TRBV6-5	-	-	TRBJ2-7	TGTGCCAGCAGGCCAGGTTCAGCCTACGAGCAGTACTTC	CASRPGSAYEQYF
TRBV1	-	-	TRBJ2-4	TGCACCAGCAACAAGAGTAGGGGTAGGGAAGCCAAAAACATTCAGTACTTC	CTSNKSRGREAKNIQYF
TRBV2	-	-	TRBJ1-1	TGTGCCAGCAGTGTATACGGGAACACTGAAGCTTTCTTT	CASSVYGNTEAFF
TRBV2	TRBD2	-	TRBJ2-3	TGTGCCAGCAGCCTTTCCAGAGCGGGAGGGCCGGTAGATACGCAGTATTTT	CASSLSRAGGPVDTQYF
TRBV30	TRBD1	once	TRBJ1-2	TGTGCCTGGAGTATGGGGACAGACTATGGCTACACCTTC	CAWSMGTDYGYTF
TRBV2	-	-	TRBJ2-3	TGTGCCAGCCAGGGCGGGGGCAGCACAGATACGCAGTATTTT	CASQGGGSTDTQYF
TRBV7-9	TRBD1	-	TRBJ1-5	TGTGCCAGCAGCTTAGAACAGGGGGCAGGTCAGCCCCAGCATTTT	CASSLEQGAGQPQHF
TRBV18	TRBD1	-	TRBJ1-2	TGTGCCAGCTCACTCCCGGGACAGGGATCGGGAGTCGGGCGCTACACCTTC	CASSLPGQGSGVGRYTF
TRBV5-4	TRBD1	-	TRBJ1-1	TGTGCCAGCAGCTTGGTAGGGGGCGGGGTAGCTTTCTTT	CASSLVGGGVAFF
TRBV7-2	-	once	TRBJ1-4	TGTGCCAGCAGCTTAGCGGGCACAGTGGGAGTTGGTGGAAAACTGTTTTTT	CASSLAGTVGVGGKLFF
TRBV7-8	TRBD1	many	TRBJ2-7	TGTGCCAGCAGCATAGGACAGGGGGCGTACGAGCAGTACTTC	CASSIGQGAYEQYF
TRBV7-2	-	-	TRBJ2-5	TGTGCCAGCAGCTTAAGGAGTTCCGGAGAGACCCAGTACTTC	CASSLRSSGETQYF
TRBV6-1	-	-	TRBJ2-5	TGTGCCAGCAGTGGTACTAATAGCCTTTCAACCCGGGGCCAGTACTTC	CASSGTNSLSTRGQYF
TRBV4-1	TRBD1	-	TRBJ1-5	TGCGCCTCAAGCAGGACAGGGGTCGGTCAGCCCCAGCATTTT	CASSRTGVGQPQHF
TRBV2	TRBD1	-	TRBJ1-6	TGTGCCAGCGGACAGGGAGGTTCACCCCTCCACTTT	CASGQGGSPLHF
TRBV5-5	-	once	TRBJ2-5	TGTGCCAGCAGCTTGGGCTACTTACAAGAGACCCAGTACTTC	CASSLGYLQETQYF